Listed here is a single TCR beta chain. These data are taken from a study of cytomegalovirus exposure and HLA in healthy donors. Germline V gives CDR1 LGHNT, CDR2 FRNRAP. The length of the CDR3 is 15 residues. The ends were cut back, 2 bases at V and 4 bases at J, with 11 bases in the middle. The study ran its PCR with 60 Vbeta and 13 Jbeta primers. The protocol was immunoSEQ multiplex PCR, while the TCRdb copy is restricted to in-frame clones and leaves out a portion. This table has 210,000 or so clones, 80% to 90% appearing once. The receptor comes from a girl aged 2-10 years in good health and CMV-seronegative. The J gene is TRBJ1-4, the V gene TRBV12-5; D is perhaps TRBD1 (6 bases). Material for sequencing was PBMCs. CDR3 residues: CASGLWGGLNEKLFF. The DNA of the CDR3 is TGTGCTAGTGGTTTGTGGGGGGGCCTTAATGAAAAACTGTTTTTT.